The rows below give T cell receptor beta chains drawn from one sample of a study of T-cell memory formation after mild COVID-19. Via MiXCR, TCRdb re-called the 5' RACE reads, giving one row per CDR3 protein. The sample consists of 500,000 to 550,000 distinct CDR3 sequences, just over 20% of them appearing once. The specimen was PBMCs or a T cell subset sorted from them (not recorded which). The receptors were sampled from an adult woman who had mild COVID-19 (a few samples of this study predate the infection). Cell type and time point are not known. Each CDR3 is given with its conserved first and last residue. Fields, in order: V gene, J gene, clone size, D gene, CDR3 DNA, CDR3 protein. The D gene is left open where the match is weak. For some rows the clone size is stated as once, few or many, or as a class when expanded; others skip it.

TRBV4-3	TRBJ2-7	NA	NA	TGCGCCAGCAGCCAAGTTCCGGGGGCTATCGAGCAGTACTTC	CASSQVPGAIEQYF
TRBV7-6	TRBJ2-7	NA	NA	TGTGCCAGCAGCTTTGGGGGGATCGCCGAGCAGTACTTC	CASSFGGIAEQYF
TRBV7-9	TRBJ2-3	few	NA	TGTGCCAGCAGCCTGGGATCAACAGCCGCGCAGTATTTT	CASSLGSTAAQYF
TRBV12-3/TRBV12-4	TRBJ2-3	NA	NA	TGTGCCAGCAGCTATACAGGCGGGCGTGGAGATACGCAGTATTTT	CASSYTGGRGDTQYF
TRBV20-1	TRBJ2-3	NA	NA	TGCAGTGCTAGAGGCACCGGTATAGATACGCAGTATTTT	CSARGTGIDTQYF
TRBV5-1	TRBJ2-7	NA	TRBD2	TGCGCCAGCAGCCTCGACGGACTAGCGGCCTACGAGCAGTACTTC	CASSLDGLAAYEQYF
TRBV9	TRBJ1-1	NA	TRBD1	TGTGCCAGCAGAACCGGGACAGGGAACACTGAAGCTTTCTTT	CASRTGTGNTEAFF
TRBV18	TRBJ2-5	many	NA	TGTGCCAGCTCTCCGGACCAGCAAGAGACCCAGTACTTC	CASSPDQQETQYF
TRBV5-4	TRBJ1-2	few	TRBD1	TGTGCCAGCAGCCGATGGGACAGACCTAACTATGGCTACACCTTC	CASSRWDRPNYGYTF
TRBV20-1	TRBJ1-5	NA	NA	TGCAGTGCTAGACTTGGAGCGAATCAGCCCCAGCATTTT	CSARLGANQPQHF
TRBV5-5	TRBJ2-7	once	TRBD1	TGTGCCAGCAGCTACTCGATGGGGACAGGGGACTCCTACGAGCAGTACTTC	CASSYSMGTGDSYEQYF
TRBV6-5	TRBJ2-4	NA	TRBD1	TGTGCCAGCGGGGGACAGACAAGGGGCATTCAGTACTTC	CASGGQTRGIQYF
TRBV6-2/TRBV6-3	TRBJ2-7	few	TRBD1	TGTGCCAGCAGTCACCGGACAGGGGGCTACGAGCAGTACTTC	CASSHRTGGYEQYF
TRBV7-9	TRBJ2-3	many	NA	TGTGCCAGCAGCTCTGTGTCAAATACGCAGTATTTT	CASSSVSNTQYF
TRBV12-3/TRBV12-4	TRBJ2-1	NA	TRBD2	TGTGCCAGCAGTCACTCGGCGGGAGTATATGAGCAGTTCTTC	CASSHSAGVYEQFF
TRBV7-9	TRBJ2-5	NA	NA	TGTGCCAGCAGCCCGATGGGGTCGGAGACCCAGTACTTC	CASSPMGSETQYF
TRBV5-8	TRBJ2-7	NA	TRBD2	TGTGCCACATCACTAGCGGGCCACTACGAGCAGTACTTC	CATSLAGHYEQYF
TRBV20-1	TRBJ1-1	NA	NA	TGCAGTGCTCGGGAGTCTCAGTGGGGGGCTGAAGCTTTCTTT	CSARESQWGAEAFF
TRBV29-1	TRBJ2-3	NA	NA	TGCAGCGGAAACTATCCGGGGTTCACAGATACGCAGTATTTT	CSGNYPGFTDTQYF
TRBV10-3	TRBJ1-5	NA	NA	TGTGCCATCAGTGAGTCGAAAGAGGGCAGGGACGGACAGCCCCAGCATTTT	CAISESKEGRDGQPQHF
TRBV27	TRBJ1-2	few	NA	TGTGCCAGCAGTTTAGGCAGGGACCGGGGCTACACCTTC	CASSLGRDRGYTF
TRBV12-3/TRBV12-4	TRBJ2-3	NA	NA	TGTGCCAGCAGGGACCTAGCTTCGGCAGATACGCAGTATTTT	CASRDLASADTQYF
TRBV20-1	TRBJ2-2	NA	NA	TGCAGTGCTAGGGACTGGGGTGGAAGGACCGGGGAGCTGTTTTTT	CSARDWGGRTGELFF
TRBV5-6	TRBJ2-7	NA	TRBD2	TGTGCCAGCAGCTTGAGGCTAGCGGGAGCCGAGCAGTACTTC	CASSLRLAGAEQYF
TRBV24-1	TRBJ1-5	few	NA	TGTGCCACCAGTGAAAACAACATTGGCAATCAGCCCCAGCATTTT	CATSENNIGNQPQHF
TRBV27	TRBJ1-6	few	NA	TGTGCCAGCAGTTTGTCTCCCGGGACTCTCAATTCACCCCTCCACTTT	CASSLSPGTLNSPLHF
TRBV5-1	TRBJ2-1	NA	NA	TGCGCCAGCAGCTTGGGATCTTCGGGCAGGGCGACAAGCGAGCAGTTCTTC	CASSLGSSGRATSEQFF
TRBV9	TRBJ1-5	few	NA	TGTGCCAGCAGCGTAGACGGCTTTAGCAATCAGCCCCAGCATTTT	CASSVDGFSNQPQHF
TRBV7-8	TRBJ2-7	NA	NA	TGTGCCAGCAGCTTCGAAGGGGGATACGAGCAGTACTTC	CASSFEGGYEQYF
TRBV30	TRBJ1-1	few	TRBD1	TGTGCCTGGAGTGTTGCGCCAGGGGGTTACACTGAAGCTTTCTTT	CAWSVAPGGYTEAFF
TRBV11-2	TRBJ2-3	NA	NA	TGTGCCAGCAGCTTAGACAGCTTCGGACACCGCACCACAGATACGCAGTATTTT	CASSLDSFGHRTTDTQYF
TRBV7-9	TRBJ1-2	NA	NA	TGTGCCAGCAGCGGGGACAACTATGGCTACACCTTC	CASSGDNYGYTF
TRBV12-3/TRBV12-4	TRBJ2-7	few	TRBD1	TGTGCCAGCAGCACCAGTGCTCAGGGGGCGAAATCCTACGAGCAGTACTTC	CASSTSAQGAKSYEQYF
TRBV27	TRBJ2-3	few	TRBD1	TGTGCCAGCAGTCAGGGACAGGTGAAGCAGTATTTT	CASSQGQVKQYF
TRBV6-6	TRBJ2-3	few	NA	TGTGCCAGCAGAAAACTAGAAGCAGATACGCAGTATTTT	CASRKLEADTQYF
TRBV7-3	TRBJ2-2	NA	TRBD1	TGTGCCAGCAGGGCAGGGGGCAACACCGGGGAGCTGTTTTTT	CASRAGGNTGELFF
TRBV10-3	TRBJ2-7	many	TRBD2	TGTGCCATCAGTGCGACTAGCGGGGGGGTCTACGAGCAGTACTTC	CAISATSGGVYEQYF
TRBV5-1	TRBJ1-1	few	NA	TGCGCCAGCAGCCTGAACGGTGGTCGGAGTGAAGCTTTCTTT	CASSLNGGRSEAFF
TRBV19	TRBJ2-1	few	NA	TGTGCCAGTAGTGTCTATACTGGACCCAATGAGCAGTTCTTC	CASSVYTGPNEQFF
TRBV30	TRBJ2-6	many	NA	TGTGCCTGGACCCGGACTCTTTCTGGGGCCAACGTCCTGACTTTC	CAWTRTLSGANVLTF
TRBV4-3	TRBJ1-2	NA	TRBD1	TGCGCCAGCAGCCAAGTGGCAGGGGGTGATGGCTACACCTTC	CASSQVAGGDGYTF
TRBV5-1	TRBJ2-5	NA	NA	TGCGCCAGCAGCTTGGATGTGGGGAAAGAGACCCAGTACTTC	CASSLDVGKETQYF
TRBV7-9	TRBJ2-1	NA	NA	TGTGCCAGCAGCTTAGTTCTGGGAAACAATGAGCAGTTCTTC	CASSLVLGNNEQFF
TRBV7-6	TRBJ2-7	few	NA	TGTGCCAGCAGCCACCGGGAAGGCGAGCAGTACTTC	CASSHREGEQYF
TRBV5-1	TRBJ1-1	few	NA	TGCGCCAGCAGCCCCAAATGGGAAGGGAACACTGAAGCTTTCTTT	CASSPKWEGNTEAFF
TRBV25-1	TRBJ2-1	NA	TRBD1	TGTGCCAGCAGTGAATGGGCAGGGGGCCAGAATGAGCAGTTCTTC	CASSEWAGGQNEQFF
TRBV29-1	TRBJ2-1	few	NA	TGCAGCGTTGTATTGGGAAAGGTCTACAATGAGCAGTTCTTC	CSVVLGKVYNEQFF
TRBV5-1	TRBJ2-1	NA	NA	TGCGCCAGCAGCTTGGGGGCCCTTGGTTGGAGTGAGCAGTTCTTC	CASSLGALGWSEQFF
TRBV7-9	TRBJ2-7	few	TRBD1	TGTGCCAGCAGCGACGCCCGGACAGGGGACTACGAGCAGTACTTC	CASSDARTGDYEQYF
TRBV24-1	TRBJ2-1	NA	TRBD2	TGTGCCACCAGTGACCGAACTAGCGGGGCCTACAATGAGCAGTTCTTC	CATSDRTSGAYNEQFF